This TCR beta chain came from a study of blood T cell repertoires in COVID-19. Germline loops: CDR1 SQVTM, CDR2 ANQGSEA. The CDR3 length is 14 residues. V dropped 8 bases and J dropped 6 bases, with 19 bases sitting between them. In the study's own analysis: Reference gene primer amplification yielded estimated nucleated cell counts. The protocol was immunoSEQ multiplex PCR, while the TCRdb copy is restricted to in-frame clones and leaves out a portion. The V and J calls and the clone size are those of that table, but D and trimming were determined from the DNA. The table includes 310,000 or so clones, approximately 90% detected once.

This chain connects TRBV29-1 to TRBJ1-4; TRBD1 is a possible D gene (6 bases). The source material was peripheral blood. This clonotype was sampled from a woman in her fifties or sixties with active or convalescent COVID-19. The CDR3 is CSITSTGAHEKLFF. The CDR3 nucleotides read TGCAGCATTACCTCGACAGGCGCACATGAAAAACTGTTTTTT.